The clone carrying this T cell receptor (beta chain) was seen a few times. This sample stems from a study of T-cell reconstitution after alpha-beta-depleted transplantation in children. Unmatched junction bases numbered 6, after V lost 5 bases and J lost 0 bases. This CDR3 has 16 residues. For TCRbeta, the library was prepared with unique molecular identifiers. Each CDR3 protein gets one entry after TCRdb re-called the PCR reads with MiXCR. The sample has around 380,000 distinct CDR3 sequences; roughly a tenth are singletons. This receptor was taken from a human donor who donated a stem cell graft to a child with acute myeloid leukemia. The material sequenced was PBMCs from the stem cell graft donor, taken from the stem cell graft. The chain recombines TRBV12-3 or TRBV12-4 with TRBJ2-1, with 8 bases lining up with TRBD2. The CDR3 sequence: CASSPRAGVSYNEQFF. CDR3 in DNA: TGTGCCAGCAGTCCCCGAGCGGGAGTCTCCTACAATGAGCAGTTCTTC.